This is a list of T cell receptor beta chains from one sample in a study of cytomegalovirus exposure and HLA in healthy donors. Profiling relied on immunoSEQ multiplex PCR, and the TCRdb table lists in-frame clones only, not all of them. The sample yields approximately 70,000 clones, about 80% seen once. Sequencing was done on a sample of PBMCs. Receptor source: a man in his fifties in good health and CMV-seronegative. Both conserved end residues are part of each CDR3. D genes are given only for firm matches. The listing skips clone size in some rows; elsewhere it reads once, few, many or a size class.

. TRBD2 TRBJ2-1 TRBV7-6 TGTGCCAGCAGCTTAGGTCTGCGGGAGCTCAATGAGCAGTTCTTC CASSLGLRELNEQFF
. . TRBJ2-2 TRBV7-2 TGTGCCAGCAGCCAAGTGACTTTCGCCGGGGAGCTGTTTTTT CASSQVTFAGELFF
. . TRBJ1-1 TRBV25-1 TGTGCCAGCAGTGACCCCACTACAGGCCGATATGAAGCTTTCTTT CASSDPTTGRYEAFF
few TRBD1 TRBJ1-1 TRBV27 TGTGCCAGCAGTTTCAGACAGGGAAAGGCTGAAGCTTTCTTT CASSFRQGKAEAFF
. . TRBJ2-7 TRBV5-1 TGCGCCAGCAGCTTGGACGGCCAGGGGTACGAGCAGTACTTC CASSLDGQGYEQYF
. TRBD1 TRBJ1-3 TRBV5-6 TGTGCCAGCAGCCCCCGAACAGGGGGCACAGGAAACACCATATATTTT CASSPRTGGTGNTIYF
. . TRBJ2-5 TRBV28 TGTGCCAGCAGTTTATTCCAGGGAAGGGAGACCCAGTACTTC CASSLFQGRETQYF
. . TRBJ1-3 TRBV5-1 TGCGCCAGCAGCCCCGACTTTGCCGGTTCGAACACCATATATTTT CASSPDFAGSNTIYF
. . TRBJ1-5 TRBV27 TGTGCCAGCAGGACAGGCTATAGCAATCAGCCCCAGCATTTT CASRTGYSNQPQHF
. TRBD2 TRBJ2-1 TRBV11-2 TGTGCCAGCAGCTTAGTAAGAGGTAGCGGGATCCGCTCCTACAATGAGCAGTTCTTC CASSLVRGSGIRSYNEQFF